This T cell receptor beta chain came from a study of vaccination effects on CD4 cells after COVID-19. Within the ViraFEST assay, antigen-specific CD4+ T cells underwent expansion with viral peptide pools prior to sequencing. CD4+ T cells were isolated after 10 days of culture. Two-dose BNT162b2 or mRNA-1273 vaccination was given to participants. Nucleocapsid antibody tests were negative, and the vaccine recipients had no prior SARS-CoV-2 infection. About 2.1 million PBMC were placed in each well, which was supplemented with 10 IU/ml IL-2 and approximately 9.2 ug/ml peptides. Half of the medium was exchanged for IL-2 medium on both days 3 and 7. TCRdb's table, derived via immunoSEQ multiplex PCR, lists solely in-frame clones and lacks some. The sample yields 20,000 or so clones, 76% seen once. In the case of this clone: Its antigen is not identified.

The V end lost 2 bases, the J end lost 8 bases, and 7 bases lay between the germline ends. The CDR3 consists of 13 residues. The chain employs TRBV12-3 or TRBV12-4 and TRBJ1-6; D gene ambiguous. The sequenced sample was CD4+ T cells from PBMCs cultured with HCoV-229E spike peptides, obtained after COVID-19 vaccination. The origin of this receptor is a human donor who received a COVID-19 vaccine. CDR3: CASSLIRDSPLHF. CDR3 DNA sequence: TGTGCCAGCAGTTTAATAAGGGATTCACCCCTCCACTTT.